The clone carrying this TCR beta chain was seen only a few times. Its antigen remains unknown. In the library, individual cDNA molecules carried attached unique molecular identifiers. Each CDR3 protein gets one entry after TCRdb re-called the 5' RACE reads with MiXCR. The sample shows 65,000 to 85,000 distinct CDR3 sequences, 9.5% to 15% of them seen only once. This entry comes from a study of early T cells in non-severe SARS-CoV-2 infection. The CDR3 sequence is 15 residues long. V was clipped by 3 bases and J by 3 bases, with 15 bases between them. Germline assignment: CDR1 MNHEY and CDR2 SMNVEV (reference sequence). Whole-study findings and limits: Matching against VDJdb likely underestimated virus-specific expansions, favoring anti-spike CD8.

The J gene is TRBJ2-7, the V gene TRBV27; weak D call: TRBD2 (5 bases). The sequence was obtained from an adult who was a healthcare worker with PCR-confirmed SARS-CoV-2 infection or an uninfected control (not recorded which). The sequencing input was whole blood. CDR3 in amino acids: CASSFRGTAFYEQYF. The CDR3, as DNA: TGTGCCAGCAGTTTCCGGGGTACCGCATTCTACGAGCAGTACTTC.